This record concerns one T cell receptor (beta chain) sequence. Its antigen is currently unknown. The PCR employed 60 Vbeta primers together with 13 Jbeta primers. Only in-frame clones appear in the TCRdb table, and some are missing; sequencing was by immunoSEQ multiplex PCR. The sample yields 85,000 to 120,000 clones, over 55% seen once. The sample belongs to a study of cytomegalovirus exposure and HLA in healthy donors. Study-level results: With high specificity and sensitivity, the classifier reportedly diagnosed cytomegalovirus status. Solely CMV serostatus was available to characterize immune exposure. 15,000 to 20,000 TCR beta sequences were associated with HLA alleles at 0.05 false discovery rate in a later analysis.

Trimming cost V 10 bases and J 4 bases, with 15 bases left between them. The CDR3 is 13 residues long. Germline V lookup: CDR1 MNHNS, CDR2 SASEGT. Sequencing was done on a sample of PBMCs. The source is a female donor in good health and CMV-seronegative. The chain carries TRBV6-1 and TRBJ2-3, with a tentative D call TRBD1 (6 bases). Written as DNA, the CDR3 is TGTGCCACCACGGGGACAATCCCAGATACGCAGTATTTT. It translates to CATTGTIPDTQYF.